The 7 T cell receptor beta chains presented below share a single source sample, sequenced in a study of T cell responses to AZD1222 COVID-19 vaccine. The assay was immunoSEQ multiplex PCR, and TCRdb's table has in-frame clones only and misses some. The data hold 130,000 or so clones, with 90% observed a single time. Sequenced material: peripheral blood, taken on day 0 of AZD1222 vaccination. Receptors were obtained from an adult in good health.

This chain connects TRBV24-1 to TRBJ2-1, with D hard to call. This CDR3 contains 12 residues. Germline CDR1 KGHDR, CDR2 SFDVKD. Trimming took off 3 bases at V and 14 bases at J, with 13 bases between the two ends. The CDR3 DNA sequence: TGTGCCACCAGTGATGGACGGTTTTGGGAGTTCTTC. Protein sequence: CATSDGRFWEFF.

The chain is built from TRBV5-6 and TRBJ2-1, with D maybe TRBD2 (6 bases). The CDR3 is 15 amino acids. CDR1 and CDR2 (germline): SGHDT, YYEEEE. V dropped 4 bases and J dropped 6 bases, with 17 bases sitting between them. The CDR3 bases are TGTGCCAGCAGCCTCTTGCATATGGGGGGCAATGAGCAGTTCTTC. Protein sequence: CASSLLHMGGNEQFF.

The chain couples TRBV7-9 to TRBJ1-2; 7 bases line up with TRBD1. After removal of 5 bases from V and 5 bases from J, the junction contained 17 bases not matched to a gene. Germline V CDR1 and CDR2: SEHNR, FQNEAQ (reference sequence). There are 17 residues in the CDR3. CDR3 region: CASSHRDRLGSPYGYTF. CDR3 sequence (DNA): TGTGCCAGCAGCCACCGGGACAGACTAGGTTCCCCTTATGGCTACACCTTC.

The V and J genes are TRBV4-1 and TRBJ2-7, with 7 positions matching TRBD1. The CDR3 is 15 residues long. Germline lookup yields CDR1 MGHRA and CDR2 YSYEKL. J lost 3 bases, V lost 6 bases, and 11 bases had no gene match. CDR3 in amino acids: CASSTRQGWGYEQYF. In DNA form, the CDR3 reads TGCGCCAGCAGTACAAGACAGGGTTGGGGCTACGAGCAGTACTTC.

The V and J genes are TRBV27 and TRBJ1-5, with unresolved D. V lost 4 bases, J lost 0 bases, and 10 bases lay in between. This CDR3 is 15 amino acids long. Germline CDR1 reads MNHEY; CDR2 reads SMNVEV (reference sequence). The CDR3 sequence is CASSSVMTSNQPQHF. The DNA for the CDR3 is TGTGCCAGCAGTTCTGTTATGACTAGCAATCAGCCCCAGCATTTT.

This sequence joins TRBV11-2 and TRBJ2-2; D is uncertain. This CDR3 is built from 14 residues. V gave up 3 bases and J gave up 8 bases, with 13 bases separating them. CDR1 and CDR2 from the germline V gene are SGHAT and FQNNGV. The CDR3 protein is CASSFRFPGGELFF. The CDR3 DNA reads as TGTGCCAGCAGCTTCAGATTCCCTGGAGGGGAGCTGTTTTTT.

The chain couples TRBV7-9 to TRBJ1-1, with 8 bases aligning to TRBD1. After removal of 4 bases from V and 0 bases from J, the junction contained 10 bases not matched to a gene. CDR1 and CDR2 from the germline V gene are SEHNR and FQNEAQ (reference sequence). This CDR3 spans 17 amino acids. The CDR3 DNA follows: TGTGCCAGCAGCTCCGGAGGCAGGGGGCTCGTGAACACTGAAGCTTTCTTT. Translated: CASSSGGRGLVNTEAFF.